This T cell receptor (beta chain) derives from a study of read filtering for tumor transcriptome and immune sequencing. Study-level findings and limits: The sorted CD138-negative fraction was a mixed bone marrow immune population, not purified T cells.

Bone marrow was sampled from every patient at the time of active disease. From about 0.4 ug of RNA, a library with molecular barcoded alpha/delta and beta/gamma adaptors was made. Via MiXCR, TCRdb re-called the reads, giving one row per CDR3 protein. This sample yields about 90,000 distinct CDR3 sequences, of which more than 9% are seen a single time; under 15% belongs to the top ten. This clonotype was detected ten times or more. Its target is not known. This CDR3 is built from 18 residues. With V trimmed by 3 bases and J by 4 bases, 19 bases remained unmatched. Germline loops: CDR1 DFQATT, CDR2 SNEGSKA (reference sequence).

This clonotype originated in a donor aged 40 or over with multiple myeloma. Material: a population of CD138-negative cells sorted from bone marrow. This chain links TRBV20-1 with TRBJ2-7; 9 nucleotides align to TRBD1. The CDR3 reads CSARQTPGQGQTAYEQYF. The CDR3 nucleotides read TGCAGTGCTAGGCAAACCCCGGGACAGGGACAAACGGCTTACGAGCAGTACTTC.